These 28 T cell receptor beta chains were sequenced from one sample in a study of blood T cell repertoires in COVID-19. The method was immunoSEQ multiplex PCR; TCRdb's version includes in-frame clones alone and lacks a portion of them. This sample yields about 25,000 clones, of which over 70% are seen a single time; 40% to 60% belongs to the top ten. Material: peripheral blood. The receptors stem from a man aged 45-65 years with active or convalescent COVID-19.

This chain uses TRBV30 with TRBJ1-1; possibly TRBD1 for D (6 bases). The germline CDR1 and CDR2 sequences are GTSNPN and SVGIG (reference sequence). Trimming cost V 5 bases and J 1 base, with 14 bases left between them. CDR3 length: 14 amino acids. The CDR3 nucleotides read TGTGCCTGGCTATGGGGGGGGGCGAACACTGAAGCTTTCTTT. Protein product: CAWLWGGANTEAFF.

The rearrangement uses TRBV9 and TRBJ2-7, with a possible D match to TRBD2 (7 bases). Trimming left V 0 bases short and J 7 bases short, with 14 bases between. CDR1 is SGDLS and CDR2 is YYNGEE in the germline V gene. This CDR3 has 14 amino acids. In DNA, the CDR3 is TGTGCCAGCAGCGTAGACGGGGGGCCCTGGGAGCAGTACTTC. Residues: CASSVDGGPWEQYF. The whole variable domain, filled in from reference TRBV9 and TRBJ2-7, reads DSGVTQTPKHLITATGQRVTLRCSPRSGDLSVYWYQQSLDQGLQFLIQYYNGEERAKGNILERFSAQQFPDLHSELNLSSLELGDSALYFCASSVDGGPWEQYFGPGTRLTVT.

The CDR3 region has the DNA TGTGCCTGGAAGGAGACAGCCAAATTTGGGGAAAAACTGTTTTTT. It yields the protein CAWKETAKFGEKLFF. This sequence joins TRBV30 and TRBJ1-4; D is perhaps TRBD1 (5 bases). The CDR3 spans 15 residues. Germline loops: CDR1 GTSNPN, CDR2 SVGIG (reference sequence). The germline V and J ends were trimmed by 4 bases and 8 bases, with 20 bases remaining between them.

The rearrangement uses TRBV3-1 (or the pseudogene TRBV3-2) and TRBJ2-7; tentative D call: TRBD2 (5 bases). V was shortened by 2 bases and J by 3 bases, with 14 bases between the two germline ends. From germline, CDR1 is LGHDT and CDR2 YNNKEL (reference sequence). This CDR3 contains 15 residues. CDR3 loop: CASSQPGRTSYEQYF. CDR3 nucleotides: TGTGCCAGCAGCCAACCGGGGAGAACTAGCTACGAGCAGTACTTC.

The chain recombines TRBV2 with TRBJ1-2, with 7 bases lining up with TRBD1. The CDR3 contains 13 residues. Germline CDR1 SNHLY, CDR2 FYNNEI. V shed 7 bases and J 5 bases; nucleotides not matched to a gene: 7. CDR3 residues: CASTRGAVYGYTF. The CDR3 DNA sequence: TGTGCCAGCACCAGGGGGGCTGTTTATGGCTACACCTTC. Full variable domain (remainder filled in from reference TRBV2 and TRBJ1-2): EPEVTQTPSHQVTQMGQEVILRCVPISNHLYFYWYRQILGQKVEFLVSFYNNEISEKSEIFDDQFSVERPDGSNFTLKIRSTKLEDSAMYFCASTRGAVYGYTFGSGTRLTVV.

This clone was found once. The chain has TRBV11-3 and TRBJ2-1; D is unresolved. The ends were cut back, 6 bases at V and 6 bases at J, with 6 bases in the middle. This CDR3 contains 11 residues. Germline CDR1 is SGHNT and CDR2 is YENEEA. CDR3 residues: CASRRSNEQFF. In nucleotides, the CDR3 is TGTGCCAGCAGACGGTCCAATGAGCAGTTCTTC.

V usage is TRBV9 and J usage is TRBJ1-1; D gene ambiguous. The V end was cut by 0 bases, the J end by 7 bases, with 13 bases between. The CDR3 has 14 amino acids. Germline lookup yields CDR1 SGDLS and CDR2 YYNGEE. The CDR3 region has the DNA TGTGCCAGCAGCGTAGGCCGGGGAGACGGTGAAGCTTTCTTT. Translating it yields CASSVGRGDGEAFF. The whole variable domain, remainder taken from reference TRBV9 and TRBJ1-1, is DSGVTQTPKHLITATGQRVTLRCSPRSGDLSVYWYQQSLDQGLQFLIQYYNGEERAKGNILERFSAQQFPDLHSELNLSSLELGDSALYFCASSVGRGDGEAFFGQGTRLTVV.

The chain employs TRBV10-3 and TRBJ1-6; no definite D call. CDR1 and CDR2 from the germline V gene are ENHRY and SYGVKD. Trimming took off 8 bases at V and 6 bases at J, with 17 bases between the two ends. CDR3 length equals 15 residues. CDR3 nucleotides: TGTGCCATCTCACCCAGCGCATCGCCTAATTCACCCCTCCACTTT. It yields the protein CAISPSASPNSPLHF.

This clone showed up just once. The rearrangement joins TRBV3-1 (or the pseudogene TRBV3-2) to TRBJ2-5; 16 bases are shared with TRBD2. The junction had 7 bases not matched to a gene; V was cut back by 4 bases and J by 5 bases. The germline V gene has CDR1 LGHDT and CDR2 YNNKEL (reference sequence). The CDR3 covers 17 residues. CDR3 DNA sequence: TGTGCCAGCAGCCTGGGGACTAGCGGGGGGGGAGTGGAGACCCAGTACTTC. As protein: CASSLGTSGGGVETQYF.

The genes are TRBV11-2 and TRBJ2-1; D uncertain. This CDR3 is 14 amino acids long. Germline V gene lookup returns CDR1 SGHAT and CDR2 FQNNGV. The ends were cut back, 0 bases at V and 6 bases at J, with 9 bases in the middle. The CDR3 region is CASSLDRLSNEQFF. CDR3 in DNA: TGTGCCAGCAGCTTAGATCGGTTGAGCAATGAGCAGTTCTTC.

This clone has only one observation. The rearrangement uses TRBV19 and TRBJ2-5, with D tentatively TRBD2 (6 bases). The CDR3 sequence is 16 residues long. Trimming cost V 4 bases and J 4 bases, with 19 bases left between them. Looked up from germline, CDR1 is LNHDA and CDR2 is SQIVND (reference sequence). CDR3 sequence: CASSTRDFRAPETQYF. Written as DNA, the CDR3 is TGTGCCAGTAGTACCCGGGACTTCAGGGCCCCAGAGACCCAGTACTTC.

CDR3 protein: CASTGNGGYTF. As DNA, the CDR3 is TGTGCCAGTACCGGGAACGGTGGCTACACCTTC. The chain has TRBV19 and TRBJ1-2; D gene unclear. The CDR3 is 11 residues long. Trimming shortened V by 7 bases and J by 7 bases, and 10 bases separated the two germline ends. Germline V gene data show CDR1 as LNHDA and CDR2 as SQIVND (reference sequence).

This clone showed up just a few times. The rearrangement joins TRBV29-1 to TRBJ2-1; 7 nucleotides agree with TRBD1. CDR3 length: 12 residues. Germline values: CDR1 SQVTM, CDR2 ANQGSEA. CDR3 DNA sequence: TGCGGCTGGGACAGCGAATCCAATGAGCAGTTCTTC. Translated: CGWDSESNEQFF.

V is TRBV6-1 and J is TRBJ1-1; no clear D. V lost 4 bases, J lost 4 bases, and 19 bases lay in between. Germline values: CDR1 MNHNS, CDR2 SASEGT. The CDR3 is made up of 16 amino acids. CDR3 loop: CASSASRNPRGTEAFF. CDR3 DNA: TGTGCCAGCAGTGCTTCTAGGAACCCACGGGGCACTGAAGCTTTCTTT.

This clone was found a few times. The CDR3 sequence is CASSPDGLYEQYF. Here the CDR3 DNA reads TGTGCCAGTAGTCCAGATGGCCTCTACGAGCAGTACTTC. This chain uses TRBV19 with TRBJ2-7; D remains unclear. The V gene's germline CDR1 is LNHDA and CDR2 SQIVND (reference sequence). CDR3 length equals 13 residues. Between the trimmed V and J ends, which lost 5 bases and 3 bases, there was a span of 11 bases.

The genes are TRBV5-6 and TRBJ1-2, with 12 bases lining up with TRBD1. This CDR3 has 13 amino acids. Germline loops: CDR1 SGHDT, CDR2 YYEEEE. V dropped 3 bases and J dropped 7; count of bases not matched to a gene: 1. CDR3 in amino acids: CASSWGQGAGYTF. CDR3 DNA sequence: TGTGCCAGCAGCTGGGGACAGGGGGCTGGCTACACCTTC.

This sequence joins TRBV5-1 and TRBJ2-6, with D perhaps matching TRBD1 (6 bases). Germline lookup yields CDR1 SGHRS and CDR2 YFSETQ. V lost 5 bases and J 0 bases, leaving 9 bases between the germline ends. The CDR3 spans 15 residues. The CDR3 sequence is CASSHRDSGANVLTF. DNA of the CDR3: TGCGCCAGCAGTCACAGGGACTCTGGGGCCAACGTCCTGACTTTC.

The V call is TRBV2, the J call TRBJ2-5; TRBD1 matches at 8 bases. CDR3 length: 15 amino acids. V was pared by 6 bases and J by 4 bases, with 10 bases of the junction left unmatched. Per germline, CDR1 SNHLY and CDR2 FYNNEI. In DNA, the CDR3 is TGTGCCAGCAGGGTACGACAGGGGTCGAGAGAGACCCAGTACTTC. It specifies CASRVRQGSRETQYF.

This clone showed up just a few times. The genes are TRBV5-5 and TRBJ1-4; TRBD1 aligns across 11 bases. Trimming took 7 bases from V and 7 from J; bases not matched to a gene: 3. Germline V lookup: CDR1 SGHKS, CDR2 YYEKEE (reference sequence). The CDR3 extends over 13 amino acids. DNA for the CDR3: TGTGCCAGCGCCGGGACAGGGGGTGAAAAACTGTTTTTT. Protein: CASAGTGGEKLFF.

The CDR3 region has the DNA TGTGCCAGTAGCGCAGGATTACGTGGCGAGCAGTACTTC. This sequence encodes CASSAGLRGEQYF. V and J are TRBV19 and TRBJ2-7; D unclear. CDR1 and CDR2 (germline): LNHDA, SQIVND (reference sequence). This CDR3 is built from 13 residues. Trimming took 6 bases from V and 6 from J, leaving 15 bases between them.

This clone was seen once. The chain carries TRBV14 and TRBJ2-3, with a possible D match to TRBD2 (6 bases). The germline V and J ends were trimmed by 6 bases and 4 bases, with 26 bases remaining between them. The CDR3 length is 18 residues. Germline values: CDR1 SGHDN, CDR2 FVKESK. DNA of the CDR3: TGTGCCAGCAGTCGAGCCCGGGACTGGAGAGTTTCGTCAGATACGCAGTATTTT. Its translation is CASSRARDWRVSSDTQYF.

The chain has TRBV12-5 and TRBJ2-7, with TRBD2 as a possible D gene (5 bases). Germline loops: CDR1 LGHNT, CDR2 FRNRAP. The CDR3 has 14 amino acids. V shed 4 bases and J shed 0 bases, with 10 bases lying between them. The CDR3: CASGSAGSSYEQYF. In DNA, the CDR3 is TGTGCTAGTGGTTCAGCTGGGAGCTCCTACGAGCAGTACTTC.

This clone was counted a single time. V is TRBV11-3 and J is TRBJ1-2; 10 nucleotides match TRBD1. The CDR3 has 12 amino acids. The V segment lost 4 bases and the J segment 13 bases; nucleotides outside the gene matches: 6. CDR1 is SGHNT and CDR2 is YENEEA in the germline V gene. The CDR3 region is CASSYGTGDVTF. The CDR3 DNA reads as TGTGCCAGCAGCTACGGGACAGGGGATGTCACCTTC.

The chain recombines TRBV5-4 with TRBJ2-1, with TRBD1 identical over 12 bases. Germline CDR1 and CDR2: SGHNT and YYREEE (reference sequence). The CDR3 sequence is 17 residues long. The V gene end was trimmed by 3 bases and the J gene end by 8 bases; junction bases not matched to a gene: 12. The CDR3 sequence is CASSSRDRGPVFDEQFF. The CDR3 region has the DNA TGTGCCAGCAGCTCCCGGGACAGGGGGCCCGTTTTCGATGAGCAGTTCTTC.

This clone is termed medium-sized. The CDR3 sequence is CASSYLGLAYYEQYF. For the CDR3, the DNA is TGTGCCAGCAGTTATTTGGGACTAGCGTATTACGAGCAGTACTTC. The chain links TRBV6-9 to TRBJ2-7, with 10 bases matching TRBD2. V lost 1 base to trimming and J lost 4 bases; unmatched junction nucleotides: 4. Germline loops: CDR1 MNHGY, CDR2 SVAAGI. The CDR3 has 15 amino acids.

DNA of the CDR3: TGTGCCAGAAGCATTGCGACCGGGACTAGCGGGGGGCCCTCCTACAATGAGCAGTTCTTC. Its protein is CARSIATGTSGGPSYNEQFF. This chain joins TRBV5-3 and TRBJ2-1; 15 nucleotides match TRBD2. TRBV5-3 is flagged as an ORF with uncertain function. J lost 0 bases, V lost 4 bases, and 11 bases had no gene match. The CDR3 spans 20 residues.

The gene calls are TRBV7-9 and TRBJ2-5; TRBD1 matches 9 bases. The germline V gene has CDR1 SEHNR and CDR2 FQNEAQ (reference sequence). CDR3 length: 18 residues. Trimming cost V 7 bases and J 5 bases; bases outside gene matches: 20. CDR3 region: CASTTPWGTGKFWETQYF. The CDR3 region has the DNA TGTGCCAGCACAACACCGTGGGGGACAGGGAAATTTTGGGAGACCCAGTACTTC.

This clone has a single count. CDR3 nucleotide sequence: TGTGCCAGCAGCTTCGACAGGGGGCTTCTCAATGAGCAGTTCTTC. The encoded protein is CASSFDRGLLNEQFF. This rearrangement joins TRBV11-3 to TRBJ2-1; TRBD1 aligns across 10 bases. The V segment lost 3 bases and the J segment 6 bases; nucleotides outside the gene matches: 5. Germline-derived CDR1 and CDR2 are SGHNT and YENEEA. The CDR3 covers 15 residues.